This record concerns one TCR beta chain sequence. The data were obtained in a study of blood T cell repertoires in COVID-19. Study at large: Some COVID-19 samples were acute and others convalescent; all came from the United States, Italy and Spain.

Data came from immunoSEQ multiplex PCR; TCRdb stores just in-frame clones and leaves some out. This sample carries 110,000 to 150,000 clones, 80% to 85% of them seen once, and the ten largest clones take approximately 8%. V was pared by 4 bases and J by 4 bases, with 16 bases between. CDR1 and CDR2 from the germline V gene are MGHRA and YSYEKL. The CDR3 runs to 15 residues. This receptor was identified in a human donor in a cohort sampled during active COVID-19. The chain links TRBV4-1 to TRBJ1-1; D gene unclear. Sequencing was performed on peripheral blood. CDR3: CASSPDPRRVTEAFF. The CDR3 nucleotides are TGCGCCAGCAGCCCCGACCCACGGAGGGTCACTGAAGCTTTCTTT.